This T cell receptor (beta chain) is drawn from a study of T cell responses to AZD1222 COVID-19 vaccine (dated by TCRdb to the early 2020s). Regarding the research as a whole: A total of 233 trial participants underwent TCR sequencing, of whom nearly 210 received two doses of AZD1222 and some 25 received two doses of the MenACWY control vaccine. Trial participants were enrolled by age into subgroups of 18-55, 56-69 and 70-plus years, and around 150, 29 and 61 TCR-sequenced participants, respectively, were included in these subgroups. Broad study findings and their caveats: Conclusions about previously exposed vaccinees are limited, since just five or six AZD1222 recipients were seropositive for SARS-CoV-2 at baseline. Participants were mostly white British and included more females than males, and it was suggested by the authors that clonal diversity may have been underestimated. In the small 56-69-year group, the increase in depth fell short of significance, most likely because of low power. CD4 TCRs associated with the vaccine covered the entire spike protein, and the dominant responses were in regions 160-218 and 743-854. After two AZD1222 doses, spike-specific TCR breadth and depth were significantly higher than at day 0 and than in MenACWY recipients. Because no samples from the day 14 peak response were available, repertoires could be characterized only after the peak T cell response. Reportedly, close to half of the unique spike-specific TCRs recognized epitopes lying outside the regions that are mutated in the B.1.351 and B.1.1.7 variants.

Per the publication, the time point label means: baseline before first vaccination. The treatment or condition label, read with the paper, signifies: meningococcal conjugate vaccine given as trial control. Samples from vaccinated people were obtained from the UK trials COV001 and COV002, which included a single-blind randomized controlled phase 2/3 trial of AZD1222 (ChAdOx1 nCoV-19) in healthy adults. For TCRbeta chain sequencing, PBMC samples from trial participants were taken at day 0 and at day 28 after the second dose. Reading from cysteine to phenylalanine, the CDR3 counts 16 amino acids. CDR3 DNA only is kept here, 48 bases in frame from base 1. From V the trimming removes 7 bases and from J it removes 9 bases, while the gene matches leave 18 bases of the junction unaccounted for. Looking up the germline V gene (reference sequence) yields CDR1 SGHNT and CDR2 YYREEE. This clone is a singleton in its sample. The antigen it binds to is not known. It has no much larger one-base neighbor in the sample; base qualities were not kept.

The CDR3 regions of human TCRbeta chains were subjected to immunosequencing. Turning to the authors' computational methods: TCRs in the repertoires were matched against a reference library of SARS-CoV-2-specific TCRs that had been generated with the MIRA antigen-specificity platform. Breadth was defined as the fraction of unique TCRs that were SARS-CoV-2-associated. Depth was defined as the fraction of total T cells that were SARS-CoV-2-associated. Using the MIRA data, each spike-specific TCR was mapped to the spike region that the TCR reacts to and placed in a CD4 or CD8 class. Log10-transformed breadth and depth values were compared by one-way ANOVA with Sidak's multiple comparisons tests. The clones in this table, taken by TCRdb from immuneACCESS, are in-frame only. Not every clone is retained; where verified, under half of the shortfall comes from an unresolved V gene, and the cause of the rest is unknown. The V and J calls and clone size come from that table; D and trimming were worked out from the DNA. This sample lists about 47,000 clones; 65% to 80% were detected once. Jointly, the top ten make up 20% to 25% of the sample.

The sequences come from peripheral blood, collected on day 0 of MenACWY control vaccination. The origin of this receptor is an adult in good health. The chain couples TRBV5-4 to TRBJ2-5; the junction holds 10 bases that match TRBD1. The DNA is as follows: TGTGCCAGCTCCCGGACAGGGGGATCTCCTACCTTGGCCCAGTACTTC. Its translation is CASSRTGGSPTLAQYF.